This T cell receptor beta chain is drawn from a study of T cell responses to AZD1222 COVID-19 vaccine. Study-level results: Seropositive status at baseline applied to only 6 or 7 AZD1222 recipients. White British ancestry dominated among donors, who included more females, and clonal diversity was possibly underestimated.

A note on this clone: Its antigen remains unknown.

The CDR3 is 15 amino acids. Looked up from germline, CDR1 is KGHDR and CDR2 is SFDVKD. Trimming left V 2 bases short and J 1 base short, with 9 bases between. Only in-frame clones appear in the TCRdb table, and some are missing; sequencing was by immunoSEQ multiplex PCR. The table shows around 130,000 clones, with about 93% occurring only once. The rearrangement joins TRBV24-1 to TRBJ2-3; possible D gene TRBD2, 7 bases. This clonotype originated in an adult in good health. This material consisted of peripheral blood, taken on day 0 of AZD1222 vaccination. The CDR3 nucleotides are TGTGCCACCAGTGATTGGGGGGGCCGCACAGATACGCAGTATTTT. It encodes CATSDWGGRTDTQYF.